This T cell receptor beta chain emerged from a study of T cell repertoires in cytomegalovirus infection. Study-wide background: HLA-B-restricted CMV epitopes that are well studied, plus recently identified HLA-C-restricted ones, were used by the study. Matching HLA type, along with CMV infection, was indicated by public TCR beta signatures. Study results and limitations: CMV-specific HLA-C-restricted TCR beta clonotypes dominated the ex vivo response. Of the TCR beta families, the public ones yielded a cumulative frequency that identified carriers of CMV plus the relevant HLA.

The CDR3 is made up of 15 amino acids. CDR1 SSHAT and CDR2 FNYEAQ come from the germline V gene (reference sequence). In regard to this clonotype: What it recognizes is unknown. The junction departs from the called germline gene at one end, perhaps through a read error.

TCRdb reprocessed the reads via MiXCR and lists one record per CDR3 protein. The sample holds 650,000 to 850,000 distinct CDR3 sequences; just under 30% are singletons and the top ten take over 10%. This clonotype was sampled from a human donor in good health (CMV status not recorded). Some clones in this sample may be carry-over from other donors' samples. This chain joins TRBV7-7 and TRBJ2-1, with 8 bases fitting TRBD2. Material: cultured CD8+ T cells from PBMCs, obtained from culture after CMV antigen stimulation. The CDR3 nucleotides are TGTGCTAGCAGCTTGATCACTAGCGGAAGGGATGTGCAGTTCTTC. It codes for CASSLITSGRDVQFF.